The 26 T cell receptor beta chains in this list originate from one sample, sequenced in a study of Graves' ophthalmopathy and Graves' hyperthyroidism. From RNA, the CDR3 regions of TCR beta chains were amplified and sequenced. First-round RT-PCR employed HTBI primers, with a second-round multiplex PCR after it. MiXCR, run by TCRdb on the multiplex PCR reads, gives a single entry per CDR3 protein. The top ten clones hold 12% of a sample with 300,000 to 400,000 distinct CDR3 sequences, about a sixth of them seen once. The sample consisted of peripheral blood. These receptors were obtained from an adult man with Graves' ophthalmopathy.

This clonotype was recorded at least ten times. The J gene is TRBJ1-5, the V gene TRBV20-1, with D uncertain. Trimming pared 1 base from V and 4 bases from J, leaving 14 bases between. The CDR3 totals 15 residues. Germline lookup yields CDR1 DFQATT and CDR2 SNEGSKA (reference sequence). CDR3 in amino acids: CSARVRANPNQPQHF. CDR3 in DNA: TGCAGTGCTAGAGTCCGGGCAAATCCTAATCAGCCCCAGCATTTT.

The chain has TRBV11-2 and TRBJ1-4; 8 positions agree with TRBD1. The V and J ends lost 5 bases and 4 bases, in that order; junction bases with no gene match: 6. The germline V gene has CDR1 SGHAT and CDR2 FQNNGV. The CDR3 covers 15 residues. CDR3 in amino acids: CASSVDRGLNEKLFF. The CDR3 bases are TGTGCCAGCAGCGTCGACAGGGGCCTTAATGAAAAACTGTTTTTT.

CDR3 residues: CASRDMAGTEAFF. DNA for the CDR3: TGTGCCAGCAGAGACATGGCGGGCACTGAAGCTTTCTTT. V gene TRBV6-1 combines with J gene TRBJ1-1; D gene unclear. The V end lost 6 bases, the J end lost 4 bases, and 12 bases lay between the germline ends. CDR1 and CDR2 from the germline V gene are MNHNS and SASEGT. The CDR3 spans 13 residues.

This chain links TRBV20-1 with TRBJ2-2; D may be TRBD2 (6 bases). CDR1 is DFQATT and CDR2 is SNEGSKA in the germline V gene (reference sequence). The CDR3 runs to 15 residues. Trimming removed 0 bases from V and 4 bases from J, with 12 bases in between. The CDR3 loop reads CSARDRRVSTGELFF. The CDR3, as DNA: TGCAGTGCTAGAGATCGGAGGGTGAGCACCGGGGAGCTGTTTTTT.

Ten or more counts support this clonotype. V and J are TRBV2 and TRBJ2-5; D might be TRBD1 or TRBD2, each matching 6 bases. The CDR3 has 12 amino acids. The germline V gene encodes CDR1 SNHLY and CDR2 FYNNEI. The V and J ends lost 9 bases and 5 bases respectively, with 13 bases between them. CDR3 coding DNA: TGTGCCAGTGCTGGGGGGCGTGAGACCCAGTACTTC. Translation: CASAGGRETQYF. The whole variable domain, filled in from reference TRBV2 and TRBJ2-5, reads EPEVTQTPSHQVTQMGQEVILRCVPISNHLYFYWYRQILGQKVEFLVSFYNNEISEKSEIFDDQFSVERPDGSNFTLKIRSTKLEDSAMYFCASAGGRETQYFGPGTRLLVL.

The chain links TRBV20-1 to TRBJ2-3; TRBD2 might be the D (7 bases). The CDR3 contains 12 residues. Germline CDR1 is DFQATT and CDR2 is SNEGSKA (reference sequence). Trimming took 3 bases from V and 7 from J, leaving 11 bases between them. The CDR3 spells CSARGGAHTQYF. The CDR3 DNA reads TGCAGTGCTAGGGGGGGGGCGCATACGCAGTATTTT.

This clonotype appeared many times. The rearrangement links TRBV2 to TRBJ2-5, with 7 positions matching TRBD2. Trimming at V came to 1 base and at J to 5 bases, leaving 4 bases not matched to a gene. Germline CDR1 and CDR2: SNHLY and FYNNEI. This CDR3 has 14 residues. The CDR3 nucleotides read TGTGCCAGCAGTGAAGAGGGAGGGCCGGAGACCCAGTACTTC. Residues: CASSEEGGPETQYF.

The table lists this clonotype with many counts. This rearrangement joins TRBV20-1 to TRBJ1-1; D call uncertain. Germline CDR1 is DFQATT and CDR2 is SNEGSKA (reference sequence). V lost 0 bases and J 0 bases, leaving 20 bases between the germline ends. The CDR3 sequence is 18 residues long. The CDR3 coding sequence is TGCAGTGCTAGAGATCCGGTAGGCAGGTCAACCCTGAACACTGAAGCTTTCTTT. Translated: CSARDPVGRSTLNTEAFF.

In its sample, this clonotype was seen many times. The chain is built from TRBV3-1 and TRBJ1-2, with TRBD1 matching 7 bases. The CDR3 covers 14 residues. Trimming removed 1 base from V and 6 bases from J; junction bases left unmatched: 5. In germline, CDR1 is LGHDT, CDR2 YNNKEL (reference sequence). This chain's CDR3 is CASSQALDRHGYTF. The CDR3 coding sequence is TGTGCCAGCAGCCAAGCTTTGGACAGGCATGGCTACACCTTC.

This clonotype came up many times. V gene TRBV12-3 or TRBV12-4 combines with J gene TRBJ1-2; D is perhaps TRBD1 (6 bases). The CDR3 consists of 13 residues. Trimming stripped 6 bases from V and 5 bases from J, with 13 bases between. CDR3 protein: CASRALDSYGYTF. The CDR3 DNA reads as TGTGCCAGCAGGGCGCTGGACAGTTATGGCTACACCTTC.

This clonotype was seen at least ten times. This sequence joins TRBV20-1 and TRBJ2-5, with TRBD1 matching 10 bases. The CDR3 is 15 residues long. The germline gives CDR1 DFQATT, CDR2 SNEGSKA (reference sequence). Trimming cost V 3 bases and J 4 bases; bases outside gene matches: 8. The CDR3 coding sequence is TGCAGTGCTAGCCCTACGGACAGGGGGGGAGAGACCCAGTACTTC. Its translation is CSASPTDRGGETQYF.

The chain employs TRBV27 and TRBJ2-7, with TRBD2 identical over 9 bases. Trimming removed 3 bases from V and 4 bases from J; junction bases left unmatched: 7. The germline V gene has CDR1 MNHEY and CDR2 SMNVEV (reference sequence). The CDR3 spans 15 residues. The CDR3 DNA sequence: TGTGCCAGCAGTTTTAACCCTGCGGGAGGGTACGAGCAGTACTTC. Translation gives CASSFNPAGGYEQYF.

This clonotype was counted many times. The chain joins TRBV6-2 or TRBV6-3 to TRBJ1-5, with a tentative D call TRBD1 (6 bases). The V end lost 6 bases, the J end lost 4 bases, and 16 bases lay between the germline ends. This CDR3 has 15 amino acids. Germline CDR1 and CDR2: MNHEY and SVGEGT. In DNA, the CDR3 is TGTGCCAGCAGGAACAGGGATGACGGAAATCAGCCCCAGCATTTT. Translated: CASRNRDDGNQPQHF.

This clonotype has a count of ten or more. This chain links TRBV29-1 with TRBJ1-1, with 7 bases matching TRBD1. The CDR3 has 13 amino acids. The V segment lost 4 bases and the J segment 4 bases; nucleotides outside the gene matches: 6. The germline CDR1 and CDR2 sequences are SQVTM and ANQGSEA. The CDR3 loop reads CSVVTGIGTEAFF. For the CDR3, the DNA is TGCAGCGTTGTGACAGGGATTGGCACTGAAGCTTTCTTT.

This clonotype appeared many times. The V call is TRBV5-1, the J call TRBJ2-7; 8 bases are a match to TRBD1. The CDR3 is 14 residues long. Germline CDR1 SGHRS, CDR2 YFSETQ. V shed 4 bases, J shed 2 bases, and the junction held 5 bases outside the gene matches. This CDR3 is CASSVMTGAYEQYF. CDR3 nucleotide sequence: TGCGCCAGCAGCGTTATGACAGGGGCCTACGAGCAGTACTTC.

This clonotype was picked up many times. The V gene is TRBV20-1, the J gene TRBJ1-5; a possible D gene is TRBD1 (5 bases). V was shortened by 6 bases and J by 4 bases, with 13 bases between the two germline ends. Germline CDR1 reads DFQATT; CDR2 reads SNEGSKA (reference sequence). The CDR3 contains 13 residues. The CDR3 reads CSALGVKNQPQHF. The CDR3 nucleotides are TGCAGTGCCCTGGGGGTAAAGAATCAGCCCCAGCATTTT.

This clonotype occurred many times. This rearrangement joins TRBV6-1 to TRBJ1-6; possible D gene TRBD1, 5 bases. Germline CDR1 is MNHNS and CDR2 is SASEGT. Between the trimmed V and J ends, which lost 6 bases and 5 bases, there was a span of 8 bases. The CDR3 covers 13 residues. In DNA, the CDR3 is TGTGCCAGCAGGCGGGGGAATAATTCACCCCTCCACTTT. Translated: CASRRGNNSPLHF.

This clonotype occurred many times. The V gene is TRBV5-1, the J gene TRBJ1-1; a weak D match, TRBD1 (5 bases). Germline CDR1 reads SGHRS; CDR2 reads YFSETQ. V was trimmed by 4 bases and J by 1 base, leaving 11 bases between them. The CDR3 loop spans 14 amino acids. CDR3 amino acids: CASSLGPKNTEAFF. In DNA form, the CDR3 reads TGCGCCAGCAGCCTGGGACCGAAGAACACTGAAGCTTTCTTT.

This clonotype was seen many times. The rearrangement uses TRBV6-2 or TRBV6-3 and TRBJ2-7, with D tentatively TRBD1 (6 bases). This CDR3 contains 15 residues. Looked up from germline, CDR1 is MNHEY and CDR2 is SVGEGT. V lost 4 bases and J lost 1, with 14 bases in between. CDR3 in DNA: TGTGCCAGCAGTTTGCACAGGGTTGGGTCCTACGAGCAGTACTTC. This translates into CASSLHRVGSYEQYF.

This clonotype turned up a few times. The gene calls are TRBV18 and TRBJ2-7; 9 nucleotides align to TRBD1. Germline V CDR1 and CDR2: KGHSH, LQKENI. Trimming cost V 1 base and J 5 bases; bases outside gene matches: 9. The CDR3 has 16 residues. Here the CDR3 reads CASSPQAGTGNHEQYF. CDR3 sequence (DNA): TGTGCCAGCTCACCACAGGCCGGGACAGGGAACCACGAGCAGTACTTC.

This clonotype occurred many times. The V and J genes are TRBV6-1 and TRBJ1-2, with TRBD1 matching 7 bases. The CDR3 totals 15 residues. Germline V lookup: CDR1 MNHNS, CDR2 SASEGT. The J segment lost 0 bases and the V segment lost 0 bases, leaving 1 base of the junction unmatched. The CDR3 here is CASSEATGSNYGYTF. In DNA, the CDR3 is TGTGCCAGCAGTGAAGCGACAGGGTCTAACTATGGCTACACCTTC.

Ten or more counts support this clonotype. The chain is built from TRBV6-5 and TRBJ1-2; 8 bases align to TRBD1. Trimming at V came to 5 bases and at J to 8 bases, leaving 7 bases not matched to a gene. CDR3 size: 13 residues. The germline gives CDR1 MNHEY, CDR2 SVGAGI. CDR3 amino acids: CASSRQGAVGYTF. CDR3 sequence (DNA): TGTGCCAGCAGTCGGCAGGGGGCGGTAGGCTACACCTTC.

This clonotype came up many times. The rearrangement uses TRBV9 and TRBJ2-7; tentative D call: TRBD2 (5 bases). Germline V gene sequence: CDR1 SGDLS, CDR2 YYNGEE. CDR3 size: 15 residues. The V gene lost 4 bases and the J gene lost 0 bases, with 14 bases spanning the gap. The CDR3 DNA is TGTGCCAGCAGCCCTAGGAGCGGACCCTCCTACGAGCAGTACTTC. Its protein is CASSPRSGPSYEQYF. Variable domain in full (rest from reference TRBV9 and TRBJ2-7): DSGVTQTPKHLITATGQRVTLRCSPRSGDLSVYWYQQSLDQGLQFLIQYYNGEERAKGNILERFSAQQFPDLHSELNLSSLELGDSALYFCASSPRSGPSYEQYFGPGTRLTVT.

Concerning this clonotype: At one end the junction does not follow the germline gene, possibly because of a read error. This chain connects TRBV20-1 to TRBJ2-1; D not resolved. This CDR3 has 15 amino acids. Germline V gene data show CDR1 as DFQATT and CDR2 as SNEGSKA (reference sequence). This CDR3 reads CSTTLDATSFNEQFF. CDR3 nucleotides: TGCAGTACTACCTTGGACGCCACCTCCTTCAATGAGCAGTTCTTC.

This clonotype was detected ten times or more. This chain uses TRBV20-1 with TRBJ1-2; D is uncertain. The germline V and J ends were trimmed by 0 bases and 0 bases, with 11 bases remaining between them. This CDR3 is 15 amino acids long. The germline CDR1 and CDR2 sequences are DFQATT and SNEGSKA (reference sequence). The CDR3 nucleotides read TGCAGTGCTAGAGAAGGTCGCTCAACTAACTATGGCTACACCTTC. Translated, it gives CSAREGRSTNYGYTF.

This clonotype was seen many times. This chain uses TRBV7-8 with TRBJ2-5, with 7 nucleotides matching TRBD2. J was trimmed by 0 bases and V by 4 bases; bases with no gene match: 5. CDR3 length equals 15 residues. Germline CDR1 reads SGHVS; CDR2 reads FQNEAQ. The CDR3 here is CASSSPGGNQETQYF. The CDR3 DNA follows: TGTGCCAGCAGCTCCCCCGGGGGGAACCAAGAGACCCAGTACTTC.